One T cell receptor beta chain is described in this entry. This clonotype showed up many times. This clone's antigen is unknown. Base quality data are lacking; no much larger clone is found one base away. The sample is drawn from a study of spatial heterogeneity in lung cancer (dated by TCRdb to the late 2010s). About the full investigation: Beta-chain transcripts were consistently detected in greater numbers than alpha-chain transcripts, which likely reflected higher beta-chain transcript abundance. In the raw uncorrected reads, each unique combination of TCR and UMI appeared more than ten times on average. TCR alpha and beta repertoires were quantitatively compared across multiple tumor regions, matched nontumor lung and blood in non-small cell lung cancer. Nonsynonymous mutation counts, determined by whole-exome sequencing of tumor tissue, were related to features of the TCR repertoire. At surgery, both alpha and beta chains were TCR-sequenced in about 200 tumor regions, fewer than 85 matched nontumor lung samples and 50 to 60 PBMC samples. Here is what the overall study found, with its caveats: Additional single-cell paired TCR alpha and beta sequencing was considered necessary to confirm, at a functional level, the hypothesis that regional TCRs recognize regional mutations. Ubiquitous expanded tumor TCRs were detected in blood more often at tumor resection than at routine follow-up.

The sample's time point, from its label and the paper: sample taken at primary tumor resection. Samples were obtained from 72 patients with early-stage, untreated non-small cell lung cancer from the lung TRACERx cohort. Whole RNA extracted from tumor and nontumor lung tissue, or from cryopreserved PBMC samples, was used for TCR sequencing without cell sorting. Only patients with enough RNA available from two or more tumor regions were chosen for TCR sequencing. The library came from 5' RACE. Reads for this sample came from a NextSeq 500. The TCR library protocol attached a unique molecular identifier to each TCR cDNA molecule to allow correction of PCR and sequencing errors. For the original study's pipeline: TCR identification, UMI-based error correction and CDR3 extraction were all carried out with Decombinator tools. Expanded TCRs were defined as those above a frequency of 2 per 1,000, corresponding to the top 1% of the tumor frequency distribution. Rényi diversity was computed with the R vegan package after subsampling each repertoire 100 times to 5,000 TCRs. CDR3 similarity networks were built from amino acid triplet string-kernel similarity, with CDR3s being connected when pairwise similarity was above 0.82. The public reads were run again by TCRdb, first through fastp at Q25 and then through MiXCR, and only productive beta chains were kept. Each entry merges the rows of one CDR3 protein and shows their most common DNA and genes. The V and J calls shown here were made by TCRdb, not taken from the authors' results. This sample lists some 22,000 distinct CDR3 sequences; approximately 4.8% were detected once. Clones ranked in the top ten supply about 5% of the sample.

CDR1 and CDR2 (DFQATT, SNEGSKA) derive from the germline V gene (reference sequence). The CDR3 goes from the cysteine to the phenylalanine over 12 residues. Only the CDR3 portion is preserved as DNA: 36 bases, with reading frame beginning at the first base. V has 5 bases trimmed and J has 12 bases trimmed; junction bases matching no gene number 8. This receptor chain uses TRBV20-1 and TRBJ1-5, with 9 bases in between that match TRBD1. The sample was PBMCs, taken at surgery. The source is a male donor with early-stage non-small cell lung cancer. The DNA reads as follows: TGCAGTGCTCGGCCCCCGGGACAGGGCCAGCATTTT. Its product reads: CSARPPGQGQHF.